This entry describes one TCR beta chain. Its antigen is not identified. It was UMI-labeled 5' RACE by which the TCR beta libraries were made. TCRdb reprocessed the 5' RACE reads and keeps a single row for each CDR3 protein, giving no DNA. This specimen shows 15,000 to 20,000 distinct CDR3 sequences; the ten leading clones hold about 5.2%. This specimen belongs to a study of human CD8 memory T cell subsets. General observations from the study: Stem-like memory and precursor exhausted T cell repertoires barely overlapped. Greater diversity was suggested by Chao1 estimates for stem-like memory T cells than for precursor exhausted T cells.

The length of the CDR3 is 16 residues. Germline V gene sequence: CDR1 MGHRA, CDR2 YSYEKL. Stem-like memory CD8+ T cells (TSTEM) showed a CCR7+ PD-1- TIGIT- phenotype. PBMC in the sample derive from buffy coats of healthy donors. This TCR was recovered from a human donor in good health. Sequencing used CD8+ stem-like memory T cells (TSCM and TCM) sorted from PBMCs. Subset given: stem-like memory CD8 T cells (TSTEM), CCR7+ PD-1- TIGIT-. The rearrangement links TRBV4-1 to TRBJ2-7; TCRdb's D call, TRBD2, is unchecked because there is no DNA. CDR3 region: CASSQVAGGLKGEQYF.